This T cell receptor beta chain was sequenced in a study of blood T cell repertoires in COVID-19. Turning to the study itself: There were acute and convalescent COVID-19 samples, and they came from the United States, Italy and Spain.

Original processing methods: For nucleated cells, counts were estimated from reference gene primer amplification. This table comes from immunoSEQ multiplex PCR, and its TCRdb copy is limited to in-frame clones, with some not included. Clonal size and the V and J genes are those of that table, whereas D and trimming came from the DNA. The table lists 250,000 to 350,000 clones, over 75% of them singletons. Trimming shortened V by 6 bases and J by 0 bases, and 12 bases separated the two germline ends. Looked up from germline, CDR1 is ENHRY and CDR2 is SYGVKD. This CDR3 has 15 amino acids. Specimen: peripheral blood. This TCR came from a man aged 18 to 30 with active or convalescent COVID-19. V gene TRBV10-3 combines with J gene TRBJ1-3, with D tentatively TRBD1 (5 bases). DNA for the CDR3: TGTGCCATCAGATGGGGGGAACTCTCTGGAAACACCATATATTTT. Translating it yields CAIRWGELSGNTIYF.